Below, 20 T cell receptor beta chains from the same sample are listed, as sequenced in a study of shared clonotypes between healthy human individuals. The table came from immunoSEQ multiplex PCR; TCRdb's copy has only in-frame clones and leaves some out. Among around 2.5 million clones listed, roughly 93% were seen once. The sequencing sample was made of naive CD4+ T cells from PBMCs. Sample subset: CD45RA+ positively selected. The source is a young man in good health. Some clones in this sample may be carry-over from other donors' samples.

In DNA, the CDR3 is TGTGCCAGCAGCCCTATGGCAAACGTCCCCCAAGAGACCCAGTACTTC. Translated, it gives CASSPMANVPQETQYF. The chain links TRBV4-2 to TRBJ2-5; no clear D gene. CDR3 length: 16 residues. Per germline, CDR1 LGHNA and CDR2 YNFKEQ. Trimming removed 4 bases from V and 1 base from J, with 16 bases in between.

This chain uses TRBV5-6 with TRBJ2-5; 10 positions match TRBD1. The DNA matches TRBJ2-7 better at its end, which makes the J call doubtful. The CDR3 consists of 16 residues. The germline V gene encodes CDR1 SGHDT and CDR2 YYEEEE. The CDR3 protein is CASSLVKGTGAHEQYF. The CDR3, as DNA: TGTGCCAGCAGCTTGGTTAAAGGGACAGGGGCCCACGAGCAGTACTTC.

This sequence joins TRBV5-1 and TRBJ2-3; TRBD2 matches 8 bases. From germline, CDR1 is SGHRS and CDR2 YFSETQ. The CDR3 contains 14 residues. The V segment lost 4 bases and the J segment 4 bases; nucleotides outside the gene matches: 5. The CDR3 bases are TGCGCCAGCAGCCTAGCGGGCCACTCAGATACGCAGTATTTT. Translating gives CASSLAGHSDTQYF. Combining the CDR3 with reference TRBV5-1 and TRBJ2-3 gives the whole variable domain KAGVTQTPRYLIKTRGQQVTLSCSPISGHRSVSWYQQTPGQGLQFLFEYFSETQRNKGNFPGRFSGRQFSNSRSEMNVSTLELGDSALYLCASSLAGHSDTQYFGPGTRLTVL.

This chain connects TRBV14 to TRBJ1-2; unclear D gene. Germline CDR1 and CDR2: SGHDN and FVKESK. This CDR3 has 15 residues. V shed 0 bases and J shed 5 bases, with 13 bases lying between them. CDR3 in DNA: TGTGCCAGCAGCCAAGATAGGACGACGCCGTATGGCTACACCTTC. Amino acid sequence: CASSQDRTTPYGYTF.

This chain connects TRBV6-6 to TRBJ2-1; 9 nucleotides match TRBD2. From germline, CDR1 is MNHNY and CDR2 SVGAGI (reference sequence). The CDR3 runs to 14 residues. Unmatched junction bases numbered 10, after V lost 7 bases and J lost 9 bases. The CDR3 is CASISSGIESEQFF. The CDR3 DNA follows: TGTGCCAGCATTTCTAGCGGGATAGAGAGTGAGCAGTTCTTC.

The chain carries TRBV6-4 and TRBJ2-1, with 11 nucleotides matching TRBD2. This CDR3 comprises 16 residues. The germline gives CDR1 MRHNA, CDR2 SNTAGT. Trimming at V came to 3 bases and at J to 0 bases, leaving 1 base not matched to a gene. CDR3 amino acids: CASSELAGVSYNEQFF. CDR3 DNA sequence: TGTGCCAGCAGTGAACTAGCGGGAGTCTCCTACAATGAGCAGTTCTTC.

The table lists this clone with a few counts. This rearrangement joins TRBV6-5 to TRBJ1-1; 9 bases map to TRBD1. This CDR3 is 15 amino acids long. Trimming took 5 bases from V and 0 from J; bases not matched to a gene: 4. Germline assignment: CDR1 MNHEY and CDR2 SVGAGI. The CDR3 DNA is TGTGCCAGCAGTACCTGGGACAGGGTGAACACTGAAGCTTTCTTT. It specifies CASSTWDRVNTEAFF.

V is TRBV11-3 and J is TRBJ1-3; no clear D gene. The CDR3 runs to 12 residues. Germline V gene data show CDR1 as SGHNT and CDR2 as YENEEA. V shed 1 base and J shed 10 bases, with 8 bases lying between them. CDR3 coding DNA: TGTGCCAGCAGCTTAGGGACGGGAACCATATATTTT. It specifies CASSLGTGTIYF.

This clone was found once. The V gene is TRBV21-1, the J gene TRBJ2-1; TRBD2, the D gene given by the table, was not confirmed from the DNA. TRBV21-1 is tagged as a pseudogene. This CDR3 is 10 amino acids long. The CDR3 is CATPLYGRFF. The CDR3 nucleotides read TGTGCCACCCCGTTGTACGGGAGGTTCTTC.

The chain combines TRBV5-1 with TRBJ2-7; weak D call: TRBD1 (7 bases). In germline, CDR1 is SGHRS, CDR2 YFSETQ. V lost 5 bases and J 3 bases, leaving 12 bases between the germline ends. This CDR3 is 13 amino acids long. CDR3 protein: CASRRDSDYEQYF. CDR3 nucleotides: TGCGCCAGCAGGCGGGACAGCGACTACGAGCAGTACTTC.

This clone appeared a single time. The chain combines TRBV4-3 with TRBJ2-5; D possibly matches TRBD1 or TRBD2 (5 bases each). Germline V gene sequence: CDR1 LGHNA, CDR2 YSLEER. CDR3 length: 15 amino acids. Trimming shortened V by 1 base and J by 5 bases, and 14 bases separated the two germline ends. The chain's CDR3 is CASSQGHRDGETQYF. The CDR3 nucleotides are TGCGCCAGCAGCCAAGGGCACCGGGACGGCGAGACCCAGTACTTC.

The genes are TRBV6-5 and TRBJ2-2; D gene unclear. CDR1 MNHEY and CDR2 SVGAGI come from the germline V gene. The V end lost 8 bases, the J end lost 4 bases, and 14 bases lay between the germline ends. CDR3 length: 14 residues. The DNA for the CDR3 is TGTGCCAGCTCCCCTGGTGCCTCCACCGGGGAGCTGTTTTTT. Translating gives CASSPGASTGELFF.

The CDR3 spells CASSPTGGSYEQYF. As DNA, the CDR3 is TGTGCCAGCAGCCCGACAGGGGGGTCTTACGAGCAGTACTTC. J is TRBJ2-7 and V is TRBV7-8; 9 nucleotides agree with TRBD1. Trimming at V came to 5 bases and at J to 4 bases, leaving 6 bases not matched to a gene. From germline, CDR1 is SGHVS and CDR2 FQNEAQ. This CDR3 comprises 14 residues.

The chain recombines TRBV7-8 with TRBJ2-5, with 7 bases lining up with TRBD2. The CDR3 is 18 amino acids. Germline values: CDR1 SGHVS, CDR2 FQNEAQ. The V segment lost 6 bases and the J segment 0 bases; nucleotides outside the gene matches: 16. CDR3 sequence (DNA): TGTGCCAGCAGGTCTTCGGTGAGGTCTAGCGGTTACCAAGAGACCCAGTACTTC. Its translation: CASRSSVRSSGYQETQYF.

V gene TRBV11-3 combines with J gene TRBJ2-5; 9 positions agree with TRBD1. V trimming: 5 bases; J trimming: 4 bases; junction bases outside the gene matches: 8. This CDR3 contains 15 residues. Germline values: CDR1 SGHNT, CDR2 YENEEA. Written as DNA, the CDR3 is TGTGCCAGCAGCAGAGGACAGGGGAGGAGAGAGACCCAGTACTTC. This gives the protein CASSRGQGRRETQYF.

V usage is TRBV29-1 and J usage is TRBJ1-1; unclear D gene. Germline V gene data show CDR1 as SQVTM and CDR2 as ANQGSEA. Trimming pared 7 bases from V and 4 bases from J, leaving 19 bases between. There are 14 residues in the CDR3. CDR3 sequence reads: CSAGRVRATTEAFF. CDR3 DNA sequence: TGCAGCGCCGGAAGGGTACGGGCGACCACTGAAGCTTTCTTT.

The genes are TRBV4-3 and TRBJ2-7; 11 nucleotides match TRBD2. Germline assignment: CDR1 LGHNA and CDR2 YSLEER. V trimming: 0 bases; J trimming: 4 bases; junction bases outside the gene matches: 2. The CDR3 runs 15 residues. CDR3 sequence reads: CASSQEPSGRYEQYF. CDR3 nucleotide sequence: TGCGCCAGCAGCCAAGAACCTAGCGGGAGGTACGAGCAGTACTTC.

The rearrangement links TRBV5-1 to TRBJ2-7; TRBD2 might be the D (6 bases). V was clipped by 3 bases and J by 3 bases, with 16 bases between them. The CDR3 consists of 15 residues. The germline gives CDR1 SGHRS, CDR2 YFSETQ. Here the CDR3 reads CASSSGGQPSYEQYF. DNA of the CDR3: TGCGCCAGCAGCTCCGGAGGGCAACCTAGCTACGAGCAGTACTTC.

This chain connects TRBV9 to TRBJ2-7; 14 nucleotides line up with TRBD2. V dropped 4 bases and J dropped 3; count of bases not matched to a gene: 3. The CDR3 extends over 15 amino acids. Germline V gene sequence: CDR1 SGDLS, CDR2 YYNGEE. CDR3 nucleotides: TGTGCCAGCAGCTCCGGGACTAGCGGGAGCTACGAGCAGTACTTC. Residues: CASSSGTSGSYEQYF.

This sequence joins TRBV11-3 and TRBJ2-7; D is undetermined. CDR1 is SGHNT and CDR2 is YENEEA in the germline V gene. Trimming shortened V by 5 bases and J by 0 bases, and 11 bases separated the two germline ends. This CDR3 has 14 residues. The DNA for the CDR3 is TGTGCCAGCAGCCCTTCCAGGAGCTCCTACGAGCAGTACTTC. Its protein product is CASSPSRSSYEQYF.